The present T cell receptor (beta chain) was sequenced within a study of OX40 agonist ivuxolimab in advanced cancers. The CDR3 length is 14 residues. With 4 bases removed from V and 7 bases from J, the gap between germline ends came to 16 bases. The V gene's germline CDR1 is MNHEY and CDR2 SVGAGI. Produced via immunoSEQ multiplex PCR; TCRdb's table is partial and in-frame only. The profile shows around 53,000 clones, 84% of them singletons. This sequence joins TRBV6-5 and TRBJ1-1; D unresolved. Sequences were derived from CD4+ or CD8+ T cells sorted from blood, sampled in a trial of the OX40 agonist ivuxolimab. This clonotype was sampled from an adult with an advanced solid tumor such as melanoma, head and neck, liver or kidney cancer. CDR3: CASSFSRTHGEAFF. For the CDR3, the DNA is TGTGCCAGCAGTTTCTCAAGGACCCACGGTGAAGCTTTCTTT.